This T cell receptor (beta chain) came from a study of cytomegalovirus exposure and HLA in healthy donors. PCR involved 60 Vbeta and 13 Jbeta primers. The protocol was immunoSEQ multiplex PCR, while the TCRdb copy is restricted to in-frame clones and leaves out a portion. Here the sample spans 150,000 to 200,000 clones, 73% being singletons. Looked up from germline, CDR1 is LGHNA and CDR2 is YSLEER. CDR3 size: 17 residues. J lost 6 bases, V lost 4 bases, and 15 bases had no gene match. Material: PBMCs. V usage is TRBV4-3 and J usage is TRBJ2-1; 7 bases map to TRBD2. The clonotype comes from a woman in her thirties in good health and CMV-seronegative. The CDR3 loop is CASSRGGRASLRNEQFF. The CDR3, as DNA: TGCGCCAGCAGCCGGGGGGGTCGAGCAAGTCTTCGCAATGAGCAGTTCTTC.